These 26 T cell receptor beta chains were sequenced from one sample in a study of T cell responses to AZD1222 COVID-19 vaccine. Measured with immunoSEQ multiplex PCR; TCRdb has only the in-frame clones, and not every one. Of 150,000 to 200,000 clones listed, 90% to 95% are singletons. The sample in question was peripheral blood, obtained on day 0 of AZD1222 vaccination. All receptors come from an adult in good health.

The V call is TRBV5-1, the J call TRBJ1-2; D perhaps matches TRBD1 (5 bases). The CDR3 has 11 amino acids. V lost 6 bases and J 10 bases, leaving 13 bases between the germline ends. Germline V lookup: CDR1 SGHRS, CDR2 YFSETQ. As DNA, the CDR3 is TGCGCCAGCATTCTCAGGGAGACCTACACCTTC. It is translated as CASILRETYTF.

This chain joins TRBV6-5 and TRBJ2-7; D is possibly TRBD1 (6 bases). This CDR3 region has 15 residues. Germline values: CDR1 MNHEY, CDR2 SVGAGI. V was pared by 7 bases and J by 2 bases, with 18 bases between. For the CDR3, the DNA is TGTGCCAGCATCCTGGGGGCACTTCAAACCTACGAGCAGTACTTC. This encodes CASILGALQTYEQYF.

The rearrangement links TRBV19 to TRBJ2-6, with a possible D match to TRBD1 (6 bases). Germline V CDR1 and CDR2: LNHDA, SQIVND (reference sequence). V was clipped by 7 bases and J by 1 base, with 11 bases between them. The CDR3 consists of 15 residues. The CDR3 nucleotides read TGTGCCAGTACCCGACAGGAGTCTGGGGCCAACGTCCTGACTTTC. Protein: CASTRQESGANVLTF.

The chain uses TRBV13 and TRBJ1-2; no reliable D call. V lost 7 bases and J lost 0, with 18 bases in between. Germline CDR1 and CDR2: PRHDT and FYEKMQ (reference sequence). The CDR3 is 16 amino acids. CDR3 protein: CASKGSTLSTNYGYTF. CDR3 bases: TGTGCCAGCAAGGGAAGCACATTATCGACTAACTATGGCTACACCTTC. The whole variable domain, filled in from reference TRBV13 and TRBJ1-2, reads AAGVIQSPRHLIKEKRETATLKCYPIPRHDTVYWYQQGPGQDPQFLISFYEKMQSDKGSIPDRFSAQQFSDYHSELNMSSLELGDSALYFCASKGSTLSTNYGYTFGSGTRLTVV.

This rearrangement joins TRBV2 to TRBJ1-4; 7 bases fit TRBD1. V dropped 1 base and J dropped 3; count of bases not matched to a gene: 5. CDR3 length equals 16 residues. Per the germline V gene, CDR1 is SNHLY and CDR2 is FYNNEI. The DNA of the CDR3 is TGTGCCAGCAGTGAAGGACAGGGTTTTGCTAATGAAAAACTGTTTTTT. As protein: CASSEGQGFANEKLFF.

DNA for the CDR3: TGTGCCGGATCGGTAGGACGGCCGAACACCGGGGAGCTGTTTTTT. Translating it yields CAGSVGRPNTGELFF. The J gene is TRBJ2-2, the V gene TRBV7-9; D unclear. In germline, CDR1 is SEHNR, CDR2 FQNEAQ (reference sequence). Trimming shortened V by 11 bases and J by 0 bases, and 16 bases separated the two germline ends. The CDR3 runs 15 residues.

In regard to this clone: This CDR3 is also generated by other DNA sequences in the sample. J is TRBJ2-7 and V is TRBV18; D gene ambiguous. Trimming cost V 6 bases and J 4 bases, with 7 bases left between them. The CDR3 contains 11 residues. Germline V gene data show CDR1 as KGHSH and CDR2 as LQKENI. CDR3 in amino acids: CASSPKYEQYF. CDR3 nucleotides: TGTGCCAGCTCCCCCAAGTACGAGCAGTACTTC.

The chain couples TRBV5-1 to TRBJ1-2; D ambiguous. V lost 0 bases and J lost 2, with 17 bases in between. The CDR3 runs to 17 residues. Germline CDR1 is SGHRS and CDR2 is YFSETQ. DNA of the CDR3: TGCGCCAGCAGCTTGGATTTTACGGGCCCTGGAAACTATGGCTACACCTTC. As protein: CASSLDFTGPGNYGYTF.

The chain has TRBV5-8 and TRBJ1-1; the match to TRBD1 covers 8 bases. Germline V gene sequence: CDR1 SGHTS, CDR2 YDEGEE. CDR3 length equals 12 residues. With 3 bases clipped from V and 7 bases from J, the junction kept 2 bases outside the gene matches. The DNA for the CDR3 is TGTGCCAGCAGCTGGGGACAGGTTGAAGCTTTCTTT. Translating it yields CASSWGQVEAFF.

This clone was observed once. This rearrangement joins TRBV18 to TRBJ1-4, with D possibly being TRBD1 (5 bases). Looked up from germline, CDR1 is KGHSH and CDR2 is LQKENI. The CDR3 runs to 14 residues. Trimming removed 2 bases from V and 8 bases from J, with 12 bases in between. The chain's CDR3 is CASSPTPQGEKLFF. The DNA for the CDR3 is TGTGCCAGCTCACCAACGCCCCAGGGAGAAAAACTGTTTTTT.

In its sample, this clone was seen once. This chain joins TRBV6-2 or TRBV6-3 and TRBJ2-7; 9 bases line up with TRBD2. This CDR3 has 16 amino acids. V shed 4 bases and J 7 bases; nucleotides not matched to a gene: 14. CDR1 is MNHEY, CDR2 SVGEGT, per germline. Written as DNA, the CDR3 is TGTGCCAGCAGTTTTTCCGGGCCTAGCGGGGTCGGGGAGCAGTACTTC. Translated: CASSFSGPSGVGEQYF.

This chain uses TRBV10-1 with TRBJ2-7; D possibly uses TRBD1 or TRBD2 (6 bases each). Germline loops: CDR1 WNHNN, CDR2 SYGVQD (reference sequence). The CDR3 loop spans 18 amino acids. Trimming stripped 2 bases from V and 2 bases from J, with 22 bases between. CDR3 coding DNA: TGCGCCAGCAGTGAGCCGCCCCGACGGGGGCTCCCGACCTACGAGCAGTACTTC. As protein: CASSEPPRRGLPTYEQYF.

The chain couples TRBV7-9 to TRBJ1-2, with a possible D match to TRBD1 (6 bases). V dropped 5 bases and J dropped 4 bases, with 17 bases sitting between them. The germline gives CDR1 SEHNR, CDR2 FQNEAQ (reference sequence). The CDR3 extends over 15 amino acids. The CDR3 region has the DNA TGTGCCAGCAGCCGCATCGCGGGGGGCGTCTATGGCTACACCTTC. This gives the protein CASSRIAGGVYGYTF.

This chain connects TRBV27 to TRBJ1-6, with a tentative D call TRBD1 (5 bases). Trimming cost V 7 bases and J 1 base, with 8 bases left between them. This CDR3 contains 14 residues. CDR1 and CDR2 from the germline V gene are MNHEY and SMNVEV (reference sequence). The CDR3 coding sequence is TGTGCCAGCACAAGGGGTTCCTATAATTCACCCCTCCACTTT. Amino acids: CASTRGSYNSPLHF.

The chain has TRBV7-9 and TRBJ2-3, with no clear D. The length of the CDR3 is 15 residues. Trimming took off 2 bases at V and 3 bases at J, with 12 bases between the two ends. Germline lookup yields CDR1 SEHNR and CDR2 FQNEAQ (reference sequence). This CDR3 reads CASSLRILGTDTQYF. The DNA for the CDR3 is TGTGCCAGCAGCTTAAGGATCCTGGGTACAGATACGCAGTATTTT.

The gene calls are TRBV29-1 and TRBJ1-2, with no clear D. Trimming stripped 3 bases from V and 4 bases from J, with 3 bases between. This CDR3 is 10 amino acids long. Germline assignment: CDR1 SQVTM and CDR2 ANQGSEA. CDR3 nucleotide sequence: TGCAGCGTTGAGGGCTATGGCTACACCTTC. This codes for CSVEGYGYTF.

The chain uses TRBV5-5 and TRBJ1-1, with D perhaps matching TRBD1 (5 bases). V gave up 3 bases and J gave up 5 bases, with 14 bases separating them. There are 14 residues in the CDR3. Germline V gene lookup returns CDR1 SGHKS and CDR2 YYEKEE (reference sequence). The chain's CDR3 is CASSSPGLQTEAFF. CDR3 bases: TGTGCCAGCAGCTCCCCGGGACTTCAGACTGAAGCTTTCTTT.

This clone appeared a single time. The V gene is TRBV13, the J gene TRBJ2-7, with 8 bases identical to TRBD2. The CDR3 extends over 14 amino acids. The ends lost 7 bases at V and 1 base at J; junction bases unmatched: 6. Germline-derived CDR1 and CDR2 are PRHDT and FYEKMQ (reference sequence). CDR3 in amino acids: CASKTTGGSYEQYF. Here the CDR3 DNA reads TGTGCCAGCAAGACTACGGGGGGGTCCTACGAGCAGTACTTC.

CDR3 nucleotides: TGTGCCAGCAGCCAAGATGCCTCACAACTGTTTTTT. Protein: CASSQDASQLFF. The chain is built from TRBV14 and TRBJ1-4; no clear D. This CDR3 is 12 amino acids long. Trimming took 0 bases from V and 12 from J, leaving 8 bases between them. Germline loops: CDR1 SGHDN, CDR2 FVKESK.

This chain links TRBV5-5 with TRBJ1-2, with unresolved D. The CDR3 loop spans 15 amino acids. The germline gives CDR1 SGHKS, CDR2 YYEKEE (reference sequence). Trimming shortened V by 3 bases and J by 2 bases, and 14 bases separated the two germline ends. The CDR3 DNA follows: TGTGCCAGCAGCTGGTCGGGAGGGAGCAACTATGGCTACACCTTC. The encoded protein is CASSWSGGSNYGYTF.

The chain links TRBV6-1 to TRBJ2-2, with D perhaps matching TRBD1 (6 bases). The CDR3 loop spans 16 amino acids. The germline V gene encodes CDR1 MNHNS and CDR2 SASEGT. Trimming removed 4 bases from V and 3 bases from J, with 15 bases in between. In DNA form, the CDR3 reads TGTGCCAGCAGTGTATCGGGCAGGGGCGACACCGGGGAGCTGTTTTTT. Amino acid sequence: CASSVSGRGDTGELFF.

The chain has TRBV14 and TRBJ2-2; D may correspond to TRBD1 or TRBD2 (5 bases each). Germline V lookup: CDR1 SGHDN, CDR2 FVKESK. Between the trimmed V and J ends, which lost 4 bases and 6 bases, there was a span of 9 bases. The CDR3 totals 13 residues. CDR3 region: CASSLLGAGELFF. The CDR3 bases are TGTGCCAGCAGCCTACTAGGGGCCGGGGAGCTGTTTTTT.

The rearrangement joins TRBV19 to TRBJ1-2, with no clear D. Trimming took off 0 bases at V and 4 bases at J, with 9 bases between the two ends. The CDR3 extends over 14 amino acids. Germline values: CDR1 LNHDA, CDR2 SQIVND (reference sequence). CDR3 in amino acids: CASSIDDTVYGYTF. The CDR3 DNA sequence: TGTGCCAGTAGTATAGATGATACAGTCTATGGCTACACCTTC. The complete variable domain, with remaining parts taken from reference TRBV19 and TRBJ1-2, reads DGGITQSPKYLFRKEGQNVTLSCEQNLNHDAMYWYRQDPGQGLRLIYYSQIVNDFQKGDIAEGYSVSREKKESFPLTVTSAQKNPTAFYLCASSIDDTVYGYTFGSGTRLTVV.

V and J are TRBV15 and TRBJ1-3; D is unresolved. Trimming removed 5 bases at V and 4 bases at J, with 9 bases between. The CDR3 has 13 amino acids. Germline V CDR1 and CDR2: LNHNV, YYDKDF (reference sequence). The CDR3 DNA sequence: TGTGCCACCAGCCAGTGGATGGGAAACACCATATATTTT. This gives the protein CATSQWMGNTIYF. Full variable domain (missing parts from reference TRBV15 and TRBJ1-3): DAMVIQNPRYQVTQFGKPVTLSCSQTLNHNVMYWYQQKSSQAPKLLFHYYDKDFNNEADTPDNFQSRRPNTSFCFLDIRSPGLGDTAMYLCATSQWMGNTIYFGEGSWLTVV.

The chain uses TRBV19 and TRBJ2-1; unclear D gene. Trimming took 6 bases from V and 0 from J, leaving 6 bases between them. This CDR3 spans 13 amino acids. CDR1 is LNHDA, CDR2 SQIVND, per germline (reference sequence). The DNA of the CDR3 is TGTGCCAGTAGGGAAAGCTCCTACAATGAGCAGTTCTTC. Translated: CASRESSYNEQFF.

The chain combines TRBV6-5 with TRBJ2-7; 9 bases are a match to TRBD1. J lost 2 bases, V lost 6 bases, and 5 bases had no gene match. Per the germline V gene, CDR1 is MNHEY and CDR2 is SVGAGI. This CDR3 contains 14 residues. CDR3 DNA: TGTGCCAGCAGCCCGACAGGGGGAACCTACGAGCAGTACTTC. Translated, it gives CASSPTGGTYEQYF.